This TCR beta chain was found in a study of T-cell reconstitution after alpha-beta-depleted transplantation in children. The CDR3 sequence is 14 residues long. Germline V gene lookup returns CDR1 KGHSH and CDR2 LQKENI. Trimming took 1 base from V and 3 from J, leaving 10 bases between them. Unique molecular identifiers were used in preparing the TCRbeta library. TCRdb re-called the PCR reads through MiXCR, storing one row per CDR3 protein. Seen here are 420,000 or so distinct CDR3 sequences, roughly 11% observed once, and the top ten hold nearly 5.5%. Sequenced here: PBMCs from the stem cell graft donor, sampled from the stem cell graft. V usage is TRBV18 and J usage is TRBJ2-7, with D uncertain. The source is a human donor who donated a stem cell graft to a child with acute myeloid leukemia. The CDR3 spells CASSPRVRDYEQYF. CDR3 nucleotides: TGTGCCAGCTCACCACGGGTCCGAGACTACGAGCAGTACTTC.